The 5 T cell receptor beta chains presented below share a single source sample, sequenced in a study of blood T cell repertoires in COVID-19. TCRdb's table, derived via immunoSEQ multiplex PCR, lists solely in-frame clones and lacks some. The data show 120,000 or so clones, with 88% seen just once and more than 1.5% held by the top ten. Sequenced input: peripheral blood. These receptors were obtained from a human donor in a cohort sampled during active COVID-19.

The rearrangement joins TRBV6-5 to TRBJ2-1; D is perhaps TRBD2 (6 bases). The V end was cut by 3 bases, the J end by 2 bases, with 8 bases between. From germline, CDR1 is MNHEY and CDR2 SVGAGI. The CDR3 spans 14 residues. The CDR3 sequence is CASSYASAYNEQFF. In DNA, the CDR3 is TGTGCCAGCAGTTATGCTAGCGCCTACAATGAGCAGTTCTTC.

V gene TRBV10-3 combines with J gene TRBJ2-1, with D unclear. Trimming took 0 bases from V and 0 from J, leaving 12 bases between them. Germline-derived CDR1 and CDR2 are ENHRY and SYGVKD. The CDR3 is 17 amino acids. CDR3 in amino acids: CAISESRGEISYNEQFF. CDR3 coding DNA: TGTGCCATCAGTGAGTCTCGAGGCGAGATCTCCTACAATGAGCAGTTCTTC.

The rearrangement links TRBV3-1 (or the pseudogene TRBV3-2) to TRBJ2-1; D is possibly TRBD2 (6 bases). V shed 4 bases and J shed 10 bases, with 11 bases lying between them. Germline V gene data show CDR1 as LGHDT and CDR2 as YNNKEL (reference sequence). The CDR3 runs 12 residues. The CDR3, as DNA: TGTGCCAGCAGCCGGGACTCGGGGGAGCAGTTCTTC. Translation: CASSRDSGEQFF.

The chain has TRBV11-1 and TRBJ2-1, with 10 bases identical to TRBD2. Unmatched junction bases numbered 8, after V lost 5 bases and J lost 7 bases. The germline V gene encodes CDR1 SGHAT and CDR2 FQDESV (reference sequence). CDR3 length equals 15 residues. The CDR3 loop is CASSRGTSALNEQFF. The CDR3 nucleotides are TGTGCCAGCAGCCGCGGGACTAGCGCCTTGAATGAGCAGTTCTTC. Filled out from reference TRBV11-1 and TRBJ2-1, the complete variable domain reads EAEVAQSPRYKITEKSQAVAFWCDPISGHATLYWYRQILGQGPELLVQFQDESVVDDSQLPKDRFSAERLKGVDSTLKIQPAELGDSAMYLCASSRGTSALNEQFFGPGTRLTVL.

V gene TRBV10-2 combines with J gene TRBJ1-6; tentatively, D is TRBD1 (5 bases). This CDR3 has 14 amino acids. V gave up 7 bases and J gave up 9 bases, with 16 bases separating them. Germline CDR1 reads WSHSY; CDR2 reads SAAADI. CDR3: CASMGPSAASPLHF. DNA of the CDR3: TGCGCCAGCATGGGGCCCTCCGCGGCTTCACCCCTCCACTTT.